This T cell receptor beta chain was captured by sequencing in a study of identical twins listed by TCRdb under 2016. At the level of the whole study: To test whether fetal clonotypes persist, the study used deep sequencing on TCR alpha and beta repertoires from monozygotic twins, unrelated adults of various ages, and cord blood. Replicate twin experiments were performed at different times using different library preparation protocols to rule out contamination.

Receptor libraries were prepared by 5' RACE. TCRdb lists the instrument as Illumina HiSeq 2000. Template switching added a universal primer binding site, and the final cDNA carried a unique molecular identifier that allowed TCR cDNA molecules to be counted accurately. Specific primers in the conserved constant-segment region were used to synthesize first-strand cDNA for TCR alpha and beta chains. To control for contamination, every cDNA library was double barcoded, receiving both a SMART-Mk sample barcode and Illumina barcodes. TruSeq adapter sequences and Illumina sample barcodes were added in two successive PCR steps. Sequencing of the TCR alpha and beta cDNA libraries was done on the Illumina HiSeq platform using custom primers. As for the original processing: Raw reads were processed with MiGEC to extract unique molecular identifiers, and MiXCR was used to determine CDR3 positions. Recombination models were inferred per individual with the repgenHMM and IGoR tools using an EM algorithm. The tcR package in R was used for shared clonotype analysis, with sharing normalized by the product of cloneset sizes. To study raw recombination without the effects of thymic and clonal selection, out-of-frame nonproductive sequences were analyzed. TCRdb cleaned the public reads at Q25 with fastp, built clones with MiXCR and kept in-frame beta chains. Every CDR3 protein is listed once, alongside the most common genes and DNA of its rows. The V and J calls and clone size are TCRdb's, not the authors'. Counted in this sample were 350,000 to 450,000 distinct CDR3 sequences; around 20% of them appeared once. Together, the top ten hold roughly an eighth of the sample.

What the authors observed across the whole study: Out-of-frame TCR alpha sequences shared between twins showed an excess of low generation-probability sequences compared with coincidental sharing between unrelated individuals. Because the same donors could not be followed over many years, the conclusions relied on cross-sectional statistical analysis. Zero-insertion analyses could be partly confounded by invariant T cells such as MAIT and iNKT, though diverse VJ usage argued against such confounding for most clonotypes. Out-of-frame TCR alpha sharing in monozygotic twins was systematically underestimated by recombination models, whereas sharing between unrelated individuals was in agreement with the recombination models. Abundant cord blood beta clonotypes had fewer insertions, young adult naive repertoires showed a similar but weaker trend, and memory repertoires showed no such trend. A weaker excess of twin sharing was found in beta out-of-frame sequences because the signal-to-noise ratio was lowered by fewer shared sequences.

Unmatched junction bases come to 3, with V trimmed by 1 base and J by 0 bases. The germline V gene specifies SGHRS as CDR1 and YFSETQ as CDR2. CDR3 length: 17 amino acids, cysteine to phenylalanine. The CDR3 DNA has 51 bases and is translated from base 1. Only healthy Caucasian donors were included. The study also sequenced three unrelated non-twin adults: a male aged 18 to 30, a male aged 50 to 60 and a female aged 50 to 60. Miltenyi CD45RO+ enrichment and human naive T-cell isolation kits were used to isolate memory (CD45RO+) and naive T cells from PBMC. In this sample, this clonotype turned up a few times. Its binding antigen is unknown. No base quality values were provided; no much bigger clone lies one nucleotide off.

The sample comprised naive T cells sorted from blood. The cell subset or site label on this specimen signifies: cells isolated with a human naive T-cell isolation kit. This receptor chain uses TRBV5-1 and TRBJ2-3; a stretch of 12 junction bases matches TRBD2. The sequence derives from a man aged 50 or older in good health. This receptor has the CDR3 CASSLRTSGTSTDTQYF. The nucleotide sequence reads TGCGCCAGCAGCTTGCGGACTAGCGGGACCAGCACAGATACGCAGTATTTT. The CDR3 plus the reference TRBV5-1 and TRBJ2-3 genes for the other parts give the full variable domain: KAGVTQTPRYLIKTRGQQVTLSCSPISGHRSVSWYQQTPGQGLQFLFEYFSETQRNKGNFPGRFSGRQFSNSRSEMNVSTLELGDSALYLCASSLRTSGTSTDTQYFGPGTRLTVL.